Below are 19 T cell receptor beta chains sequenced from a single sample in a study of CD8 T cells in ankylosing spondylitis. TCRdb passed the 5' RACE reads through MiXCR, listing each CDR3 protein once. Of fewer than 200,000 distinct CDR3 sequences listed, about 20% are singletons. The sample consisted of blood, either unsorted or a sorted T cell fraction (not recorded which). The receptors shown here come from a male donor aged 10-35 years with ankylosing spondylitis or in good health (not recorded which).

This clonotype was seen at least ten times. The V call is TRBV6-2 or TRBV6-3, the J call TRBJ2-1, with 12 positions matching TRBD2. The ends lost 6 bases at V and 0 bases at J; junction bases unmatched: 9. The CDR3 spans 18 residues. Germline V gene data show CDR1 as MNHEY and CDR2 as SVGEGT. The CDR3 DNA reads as TGTGCCAGCAGCCCGGGACTAGCGGGCTTCAGCTCCTACAATGAGCAGTTCTTC. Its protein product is CASSPGLAGFSSYNEQFF.

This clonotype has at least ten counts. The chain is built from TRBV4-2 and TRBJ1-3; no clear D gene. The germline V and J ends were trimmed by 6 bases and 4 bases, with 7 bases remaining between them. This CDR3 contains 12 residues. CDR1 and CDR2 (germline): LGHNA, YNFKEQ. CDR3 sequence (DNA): TGTGCCAGCAGACAACCAGGAAACACCATATATTTT. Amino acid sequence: CASRQPGNTIYF.

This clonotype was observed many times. The CDR3 DNA follows: TGCAGCGCCGGGGACAGGCGAGGTTCACCCCTCCACTTT. Its protein is CSAGDRRGSPLHF. The chain employs TRBV29-1 and TRBJ1-6; 8 bases fit TRBD1. Looked up from germline, CDR1 is SQVTM and CDR2 is ANQGSEA. The CDR3 has 13 residues. V trimming: 7 bases; J trimming: 9 bases; junction bases outside the gene matches: 8.

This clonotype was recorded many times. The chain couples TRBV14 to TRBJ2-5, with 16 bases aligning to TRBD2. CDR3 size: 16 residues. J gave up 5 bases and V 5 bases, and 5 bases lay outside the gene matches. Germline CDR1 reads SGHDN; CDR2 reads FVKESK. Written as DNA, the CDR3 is TGTGCCAGCAGCAAGGGACTAGCGGGAGGGCCGGAGACCCAGTACTTC. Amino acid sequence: CASSKGLAGGPETQYF.

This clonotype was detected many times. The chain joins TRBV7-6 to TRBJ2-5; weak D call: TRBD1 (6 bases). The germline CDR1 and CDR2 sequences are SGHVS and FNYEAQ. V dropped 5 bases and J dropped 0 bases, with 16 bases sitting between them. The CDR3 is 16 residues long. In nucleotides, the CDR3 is TGTGCCAGCAGCCTACGGACAGTGGGAAACCAAGAGACCCAGTACTTC. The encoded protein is CASSLRTVGNQETQYF. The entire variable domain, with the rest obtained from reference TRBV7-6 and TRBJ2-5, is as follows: GAGVSQSPRYKVTKRGQDVALRCDPISGHVSLYWYRQALGQGPEFLTYFNYEAQQDKSGLPNDRFSAERPEGSISTLTIQRTEQRDSAMYRCASSLRTVGNQETQYFGPGTRLLVL.

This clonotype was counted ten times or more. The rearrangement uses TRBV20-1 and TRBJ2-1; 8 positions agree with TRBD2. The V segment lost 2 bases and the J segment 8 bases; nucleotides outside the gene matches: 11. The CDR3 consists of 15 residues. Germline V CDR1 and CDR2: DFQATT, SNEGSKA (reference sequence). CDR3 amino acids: CSARSGTRLGDEQFF. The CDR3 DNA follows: TGCAGTGCTAGAAGCGGGACTAGATTGGGGGATGAGCAGTTCTTC.

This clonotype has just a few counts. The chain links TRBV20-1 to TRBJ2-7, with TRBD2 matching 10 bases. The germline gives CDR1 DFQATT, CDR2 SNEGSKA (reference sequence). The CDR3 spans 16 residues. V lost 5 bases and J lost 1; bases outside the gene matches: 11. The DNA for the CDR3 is TGCAGTGCTTACCGGCTAGCGGGAGCTCTATCCTACGAGCAGTACTTC. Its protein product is CSAYRLAGALSYEQYF.

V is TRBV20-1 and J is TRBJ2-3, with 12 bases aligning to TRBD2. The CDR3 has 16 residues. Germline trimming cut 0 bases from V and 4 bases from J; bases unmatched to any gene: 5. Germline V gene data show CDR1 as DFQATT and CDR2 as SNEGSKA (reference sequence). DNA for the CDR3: TGCAGTGCTAGAGATAGACTAGCGGGAGTAGCAGATACGCAGTATTTT. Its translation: CSARDRLAGVADTQYF.

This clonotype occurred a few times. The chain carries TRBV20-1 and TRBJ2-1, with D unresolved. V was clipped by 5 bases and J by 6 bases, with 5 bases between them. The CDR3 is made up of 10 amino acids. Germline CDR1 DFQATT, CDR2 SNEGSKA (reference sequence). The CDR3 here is CSALVNEQFF. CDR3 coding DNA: TGCAGTGCTCTAGTCAATGAGCAGTTCTTC.

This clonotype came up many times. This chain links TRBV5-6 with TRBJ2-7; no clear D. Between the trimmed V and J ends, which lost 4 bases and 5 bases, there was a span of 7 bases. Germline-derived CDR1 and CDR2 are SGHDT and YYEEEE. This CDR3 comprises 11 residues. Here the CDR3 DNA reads TGTGCCAGCAGCCGCGAGAACGAGCAGTACTTC. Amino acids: CASSRENEQYF.

The CDR3 region has the DNA TGCAGTGTAGGGACGCCGGTGAGTGAGCAGTTCTTC. Translated: CSVGTPVSEQFF. V and J are TRBV20-1 and TRBJ2-1, with D possibly being TRBD1 or TRBD2 (5 bases each). The CDR3 runs 12 residues. Trimming cost V 7 bases and J 9 bases, with 16 bases left between them. The V gene's germline CDR1 is DFQATT and CDR2 SNEGSKA (reference sequence).

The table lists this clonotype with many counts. The CDR3 DNA is TGTGCCAGCAGCCCCCGATCGCCAAGCTCGTTAGGGGGCTACACCTTC. It specifies CASSPRSPSSLGGYTF. The V gene is TRBV7-8, the J gene TRBJ1-2; D is unclear. V dropped 5 bases and J dropped 8 bases, with 24 bases sitting between them. The CDR3 extends over 16 amino acids. CDR1 SGHVS and CDR2 FQNEAQ come from the germline V gene.

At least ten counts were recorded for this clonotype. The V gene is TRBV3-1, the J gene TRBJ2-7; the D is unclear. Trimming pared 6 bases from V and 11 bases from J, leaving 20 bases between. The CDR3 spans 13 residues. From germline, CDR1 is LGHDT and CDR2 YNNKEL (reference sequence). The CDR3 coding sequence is TGTGCCAGCAGTCACAAGCTAGGGATTCACGAGTACTTC. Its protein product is CASSHKLGIHEYF.

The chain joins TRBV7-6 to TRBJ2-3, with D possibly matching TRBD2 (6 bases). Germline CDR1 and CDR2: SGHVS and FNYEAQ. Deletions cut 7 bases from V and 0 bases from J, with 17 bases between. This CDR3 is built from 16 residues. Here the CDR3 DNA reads TGTGCCAGCACCTTCGGGGTAGCGGAGAGCACAGATACGCAGTATTTT. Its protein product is CASTFGVAESTDTQYF.

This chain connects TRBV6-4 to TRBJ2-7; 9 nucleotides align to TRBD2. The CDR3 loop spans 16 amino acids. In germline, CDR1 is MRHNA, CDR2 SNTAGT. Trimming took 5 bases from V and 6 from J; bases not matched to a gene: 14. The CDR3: CASSRQAGGWSCEQYF. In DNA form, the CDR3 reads TGTGCCAGCAGTCGACAAGCGGGAGGTTGGTCGTGCGAGCAGTACTTC.

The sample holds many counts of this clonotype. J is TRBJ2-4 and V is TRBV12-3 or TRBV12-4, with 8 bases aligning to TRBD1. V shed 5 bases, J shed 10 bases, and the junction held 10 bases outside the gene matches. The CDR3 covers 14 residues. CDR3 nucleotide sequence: TGTGCCAGCAGTCCGACAGGGGCGTCGGGGATTCAGTACTTC. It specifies CASSPTGASGIQYF.

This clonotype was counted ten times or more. For the CDR3, the DNA is TGTGCCACCAGCACTCCGGAAAATCAGCCCCAGCATTTT. It encodes CATSTPENQPQHF. V is TRBV15 and J is TRBJ1-5; unclear D gene. V shed 4 bases and J shed 4 bases, with 8 bases lying between them. There are 13 residues in the CDR3. CDR1 and CDR2 (germline): LNHNV, YYDKDF (reference sequence).

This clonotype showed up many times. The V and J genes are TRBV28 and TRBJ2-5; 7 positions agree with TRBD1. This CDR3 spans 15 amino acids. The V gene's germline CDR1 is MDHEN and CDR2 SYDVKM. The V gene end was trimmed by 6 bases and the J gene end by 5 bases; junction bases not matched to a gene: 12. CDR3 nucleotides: TGTGCCAGCAGACCAAACCGGGGACAGAAGGAGACCCAGTACTTC. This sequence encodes CASRPNRGQKETQYF.

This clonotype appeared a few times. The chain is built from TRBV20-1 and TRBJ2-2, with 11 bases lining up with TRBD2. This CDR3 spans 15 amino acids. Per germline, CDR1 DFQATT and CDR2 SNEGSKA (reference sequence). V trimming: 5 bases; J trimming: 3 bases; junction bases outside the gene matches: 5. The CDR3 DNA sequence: TGCAGTGCTCAGAAACTAGCGGGAGACACCGGGGAGCTGTTTTTT. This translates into CSAQKLAGDTGELFF.